This passage covers 11 T cell receptor beta chains from one sample sequenced in a study of regulatory T cells in long-lasting Graves disease. Library construction for TCR beta used iRepertoire HTBI primers and Arm-PCR of CDR3 regions. Each CDR3 protein is one row after TCRdb ran MiXCR on the multiplex PCR reads. The sample has 300,000 to 400,000 distinct CDR3 sequences; roughly 15% are singletons. Time point meaning: newly diagnosed GD, antithyroid drugs for less than 3 months. From RNA extracted from PBMCs, the TCR library was made. Sample: peripheral blood mononuclear cells (PBMCs), taken at new diagnosis, from a patient treated with antithyroid drugs. Source of these receptors: a female donor with Graves disease.

This clonotype was found many times. This rearrangement joins TRBV6-2 or TRBV6-3 to TRBJ2-7, with 11 bases identical to TRBD2. This CDR3 region has 17 residues. V lost 6 bases and J lost 0; bases outside the gene matches: 10. CDR1 is MNHEY and CDR2 is SVGEGT in the germline V gene. CDR3 nucleotides: TGTGCCAGCAGACGAGCTCTACTAGCGGGAGACTCCTACGAGCAGTACTTC. Translated: CASRRALLAGDSYEQYF.

This clonotype was seen at least ten times. This chain joins TRBV27 and TRBJ1-1; maybe TRBD1 (5 bases). The CDR3 extends over 14 amino acids. V was shortened by 4 bases and J by 2 bases, with 11 bases between the two germline ends. Germline V gene sequence: CDR1 MNHEY, CDR2 SMNVEV (reference sequence). The CDR3 spells CASSSSGKNTEAFF. CDR3 bases: TGTGCCAGCAGTTCCTCAGGGAAAAACACTGAAGCTTTCTTT.

This clonotype was found many times. The V call is TRBV5-1, the J call TRBJ2-5; TRBD2 aligns across 11 bases. Germline V gives CDR1 SGHRS, CDR2 YFSETQ. This CDR3 has 15 amino acids. After removal of 1 base from V and 3 bases from J, the junction contained 2 bases not matched to a gene. CDR3 sequence reads: CASSLTSGSEETQYF. The CDR3 DNA follows: TGCGCCAGCAGCTTGACTAGCGGGAGTGAAGAGACCCAGTACTTC.

This clonotype was seen many times. The chain recombines TRBV20-1 with TRBJ1-2; D is ambiguous. Between the trimmed V and J ends, which lost 2 bases and 4 bases, there was a span of 14 bases. Germline CDR1 and CDR2: DFQATT and SNEGSKA (reference sequence). This CDR3 spans 14 amino acids. Written as DNA, the CDR3 is TGCAGTGCTAGACCGGCCCGGCAGATCTATGGCTACACCTTC. Its protein product is CSARPARQIYGYTF.

There are a few counts of this clonotype. The rearrangement joins TRBV6-1 to TRBJ2-3; 8 bases fit TRBD2. V gave up 4 bases and J gave up 6 bases; unmatched junction bases: 9. The CDR3 has 15 residues. Germline values: CDR1 MNHNS, CDR2 SASEGT. CDR3 residues: CASSVQRGPGDTQYF. The CDR3, as DNA: TGTGCCAGCAGTGTCCAGCGGGGGCCCGGGGATACGCAGTATTTT.

This clonotype was found many times. The chain joins TRBV7-3 to TRBJ2-1, with 7 nucleotides matching TRBD2. The trim removed 5 bases at V and 5 bases at J, leaving 3 bases unmatched. The germline gives CDR1 SGHTA, CDR2 FQGTGA. The CDR3 is 13 residues long. The CDR3 spells CASSDGGNNEQFF. DNA of the CDR3: TGTGCCAGCAGCGACGGGGGGAACAATGAGCAGTTCTTC.

The sample holds a few counts of this clonotype. CDR3 sequence (DNA): TGTGCCATCAAGGTTGGAGGCTCCAACTATGGCTACACCTTC. Its protein product is CAIKVGGSNYGYTF. The chain is built from TRBV10-3 and TRBJ1-2; no reliable D call. Germline V gene data show CDR1 as ENHRY and CDR2 as SYGVKD. The CDR3 consists of 14 residues. Deletions cut 7 bases from V and 2 bases from J, with 14 bases between.

This clonotype was seen ten or more times. The chain is built from TRBV14 and TRBJ2-7; 9 nucleotides line up with TRBD1. Germline V gives CDR1 SGHDN, CDR2 FVKESK. The CDR3 runs 16 residues. J lost 3 bases, V lost 0 bases, and 6 bases had no gene match. The CDR3, as DNA: TGTGCCAGCAGCCAAGAATGGACAGGGGCCCACTACGAGCAGTACTTC. Its protein is CASSQEWTGAHYEQYF.

V usage is TRBV15 and J usage is TRBJ2-1; no clear D gene. The V gene lost 2 bases and the J gene lost 0 bases, with 17 bases spanning the gap. Germline V gene lookup returns CDR1 LNHNV and CDR2 YYDKDF (reference sequence). CDR3 length: 18 residues. This chain's CDR3 is CATSRSAIRSSSYNEQFF. CDR3 bases: TGTGCCACCAGCAGATCTGCAATCCGGTCTAGCTCCTACAATGAGCAGTTCTTC.

This clonotype has at least ten counts. This chain uses TRBV11-1 with TRBJ2-2; D tentatively fits TRBD1 or TRBD2 (5 bases each). CDR1 is SGHAT and CDR2 is FQDESV in the germline V gene (reference sequence). Trimming shortened V by 4 bases and J by 4 bases, and 22 bases separated the two germline ends. CDR3 size: 18 residues. This CDR3 reads CASSSTVKQGRLTGELFF. The CDR3 coding sequence is TGTGCCAGCAGCTCTACCGTAAAGCAGGGACGACTCACCGGGGAGCTGTTTTTT.

This clonotype has a single count. This may stem from a read error, because a much larger clone lies one nucleotide away. The gene calls are TRBV7-9 and TRBJ2-5; TRBD1 is a possible D gene (5 bases). Germline CDR1 is SEHNR and CDR2 is FQNEAQ (reference sequence). The CDR3 sequence is 16 residues long. CDR3 loop: CVSSLAAGRDRETQYF. The CDR3 region has the DNA TGTGTCAGCAGCTTAGCAGCAGGGCGAGATAGGGAGACCCAGTACTTC.